Included here is one T cell receptor beta chain sequence, with context. As yet, its antigen is unknown. Genomic DNA templated the TCR beta VDJ and CDR3 profiling. TCRdb processed the reads anew with MiXCR; each CDR3 protein has one entry. The profile shows roughly 50,000 distinct CDR3 sequences, around 69% of them singletons. The CDR3 extends over 15 amino acids. V gave up 5 bases and J gave up 3 bases, with 15 bases separating them. Germline lookup yields CDR1 LNHDA and CDR2 SQIVND (reference sequence). This sample is part of a study of CD8+CD57+ T cells in acquired aplastic anemia. Study as a whole: Recorded DNA amounts for sorted CD4+ and CD8+ cells had an average of 3.2 ug. As sequenced from healthy donors, CD4+ cells averaged roughly 11 million reads.

The study, taken as a whole, reports: A set of more than 25 CD8+ CDR3 sequences was shared between patients and controls, and these sequences appeared highly expressed in patients. No significant difference in CD8+ Simpson's diversity was found between patients and controls.

Sequencing used sorted CD4+, CD8+, or CD8+CD57+ T cells (not recorded which) from PBMCs. The source of this sequence is a human donor in good health, serving as a control. V gene TRBV19 combines with J gene TRBJ2-3; D perhaps matches TRBD1 (6 bases). The CDR3: CASSRGQGRTDTQYF. The CDR3 coding sequence is TGTGCCAGTAGTCGTGGCCAGGGGCGGACAGATACGCAGTATTTT.